This TCR beta chain is from a study of blood T cell repertoires in COVID-19. Study at large: Collection of acute and convalescent COVID-19 samples took place in the United States, Italy and Spain. Nucleic acid was either cDNA or gDNA, and it came from T cells, B-cell-depleted T cells, or PBMCs.

Original methodology: Reference gene primer amplification in the assay estimated nucleated cell counts. Data came from immunoSEQ multiplex PCR; TCRdb stores just in-frame clones and leaves some out. From that table come the V and J calls and clone size; the DNA was used to work out D and trimming. The sample shows about 400,000 clones, more than 75% of them seen only once. A single count supports this clone. Germline V gene data show CDR1 as SGHAT and CDR2 as FQNNGV. Trimming removed 5 bases at V and 7 bases at J, with 17 bases between. CDR3 length equals 15 residues. Material for sequencing was peripheral blood. This clonotype originated in a human donor in a cohort sampled during active COVID-19. The V gene is TRBV11-2, the J gene TRBJ2-2; tentative D call: TRBD2 (5 bases). The CDR3 here is CASSPRRTGLGELFF. CDR3 sequence (DNA): TGTGCCAGCAGCCCGCGCCGGACTGGCCTCGGGGAGCTGTTTTTT.